This TCR beta chain is from a study of OX40 agonist ivuxolimab in advanced cancers. Produced via immunoSEQ multiplex PCR; TCRdb's table is partial and in-frame only. This table has more than 50,000 clones, more than 75% appearing once. This CDR3 spans 13 amino acids. V was clipped by 11 bases and J by 1 base, with 13 bases between them. Germline V CDR1 and CDR2: SEHNR, FQNEAQ (reference sequence). The sample here was CD4+ or CD8+ T cells sorted from blood, taken in a trial of the OX40 agonist ivuxolimab. The chain recombines TRBV7-9 with TRBJ2-3; D ambiguous. This receptor was taken from an adult with an advanced solid tumor such as melanoma, head and neck, liver or kidney cancer. The CDR3 DNA is TGTGCCGGCCTAGAGTCAGGCACAGATACGCAGTATTTT. This codes for CAGLESGTDTQYF. The full variable domain, with the rest looked up from reference TRBV7-9 and TRBJ2-3, is DTGVSQNPRHKITKRGQNVTFRCDPISEHNRLYWYRQTLGQGPEFLTYFQNEAQLEKSRLLSDRFSAERPKGSFSTLEIQRTEQGDSAMYLCAGLESGTDTQYFGPGTRLTVL.